Below, 27 T cell receptor beta chains from the same sample are listed, as sequenced in a study of T cells in Graves' hyperthyroidism and ophthalmopathy. The investigators amplified TCR beta CDR3 regions from RNA transcripts. TCR CDR3 underwent first-round RT-PCR with the HTBI primer set. TCRdb reprocessed the multiplex PCR reads via MiXCR and lists one record per CDR3 protein. The table lists hundreds of thousands of distinct CDR3 sequences, 13% of them singletons, with around a tenth in the top ten. Sequenced input: blood. These receptors all come from a woman between 18 and 29 years old with Graves' hyperthyroidism.

This clonotype was found many times. The J gene is TRBJ2-5, the V gene TRBV20-1; perhaps TRBD2 as D (5 bases). The CDR3 contains 15 residues. V was pared by 6 bases and J by 2 bases, with 19 bases between. CDR1 is DFQATT and CDR2 is SNEGSKA in the germline V gene (reference sequence). DNA for the CDR3: TGCAGTGCGAGGGCCCTCGGCGTGTTTCAAGAGACCCAGTACTTC. Translated, it gives CSARALGVFQETQYF.

Only one count was recorded for this clonotype. Germline is not matched at one junction end, which may reflect a read error. The V and J genes are TRBV11-3 and TRBJ2-2; D not resolved. The CDR3 is made up of 14 amino acids. The germline V gene has CDR1 SGHNT and CDR2 YENEEA. DNA for the CDR3: TGTGCCGGCAGCTTACGTGGTGACACCGGGGAGCTGTTTTTT. Protein sequence: CAGSLRGDTGELFF.

The chain links TRBV10-3 to TRBJ1-6; perhaps TRBD1 as D (5 bases). The V end lost 8 bases, the J end lost 11 bases, and 22 bases lay between the germline ends. The CDR3 loop spans 15 amino acids. Germline V gives CDR1 ENHRY, CDR2 SYGVKD. CDR3 region: CAIAWTGARSAPLHF. The CDR3 DNA follows: TGTGCCATCGCCTGGACCGGGGCCAGAAGTGCACCCCTCCACTTT.

This clonotype occurred many times. This chain joins TRBV28 and TRBJ2-1; 9 positions match TRBD2. CDR3 length: 14 residues. CDR1 and CDR2 (germline): MDHEN, SYDVKM. The V and J ends lost 2 bases and 6 bases, in that order; junction bases with no gene match: 2. The CDR3 here is CASSLAGGANEQFF. DNA for the CDR3: TGTGCCAGCAGTTTAGCGGGGGGGGCCAATGAGCAGTTCTTC.

This clonotype was counted ten times or more. This CDR3 is CASSTSGGGETQYF. In DNA, the CDR3 is TGTGCCAGCAGCACTAGCGGGGGAGGGGAGACCCAGTACTTC. This chain connects TRBV7-9 to TRBJ2-5; the match to TRBD2 covers 11 bases. Germline V gives CDR1 SEHNR, CDR2 FQNEAQ (reference sequence). V lost 5 bases, J lost 5 bases, and 4 bases stayed unmatched. This CDR3 has 14 amino acids. Full variable domain (rest looked up from reference TRBV7-9 and TRBJ2-5): DTGVSQNPRHKITKRGQNVTFRCDPISEHNRLYWYRQTLGQGPEFLTYFQNEAQLEKSRLLSDRFSAERPKGSFSTLEIQRTEQGDSAMYLCASSTSGGGETQYFGPGTRLLVL.

The chain employs TRBV4-1 and TRBJ1-5; D unclear. The CDR3 consists of 19 residues. CDR1 MGHRA and CDR2 YSYEKL come from the germline V gene. V was clipped by 2 bases and J by 0 bases, with 20 bases between them. CDR3 coding DNA: TGCGCCAGCAGCCAATACTCCCTGGGGAGCACCTATAGCAATCAGCCCCAGCATTTT. Translation gives CASSQYSLGSTYSNQPQHF.

This clonotype occurred many times. The rearrangement links TRBV19 to TRBJ2-7; either TRBD1 or TRBD2 may fit D (5 bases each). Germline CDR1 is LNHDA and CDR2 is SQIVND (reference sequence). The CDR3 consists of 13 residues. V lost 10 bases and J lost 3, with 16 bases in between. This CDR3 is CATSSGTFYEQYF. The CDR3 DNA sequence: TGTGCCACTTCCTCCGGGACCTTCTACGAGCAGTACTTC.

This chain uses TRBV29-1 with TRBJ1-5; 10 nucleotides agree with TRBD1. Germline V lookup: CDR1 SQVTM, CDR2 ANQGSEA. The trim removed 5 bases at V and 6 bases at J, leaving 10 bases unmatched. The CDR3 extends over 15 amino acids. The CDR3 nucleotides are TGCAGCGTTACACTTGGGACAGGGGTGGGTCAGCCCCAGCATTTT. Its translation is CSVTLGTGVGQPQHF.

The chain uses TRBV7-9 and TRBJ2-6, with TRBD1 as a possible D gene (6 bases). Germline CDR1 reads SEHNR; CDR2 reads FQNEAQ (reference sequence). Trimming cost V 5 bases and J 13 bases, with 18 bases left between them. The CDR3 runs 14 residues. The CDR3 sequence is CASSPTGQRGVLTF. Written as DNA, the CDR3 is TGTGCCAGCAGCCCTACCGGACAGAGGGGAGTCCTGACTTTC. The variable domain in full, with the rest retrieved from reference TRBV7-9 and TRBJ2-6, is DTGVSQNPRHKITKRGQNVTFRCDPISEHNRLYWYRQTLGQGPEFLTYFQNEAQLEKSRLLSDRFSAERPKGSFSTLEIQRTEQGDSAMYLCASSPTGQRGVLTFGAGSRLTVL.

This clonotype came up many times. The chain links TRBV3-1 to TRBJ2-5, with 7 bases aligning to TRBD2. Germline V gene data show CDR1 as LGHDT and CDR2 as YNNKEL (reference sequence). Trimming at V came to 2 bases and at J to 0 bases, leaving 9 bases not matched to a gene. This CDR3 has 17 amino acids. The CDR3 bases are TGTGCCAGCAGCCAACCCACAGCGGGAACAGACCAAGAGACCCAGTACTTC. Protein sequence: CASSQPTAGTDQETQYF.

This clonotype was seen repeatedly, ten times or more. J is TRBJ1-5 and V is TRBV2; D is unresolved. The CDR3 sequence is 12 residues long. Germline lookup yields CDR1 SNHLY and CDR2 FYNNEI. Trimming took off 7 bases at V and 6 bases at J, with 10 bases between the two ends. Written as DNA, the CDR3 is TGTGCCAGCACTGCACCCGGTCAGCCCCAGCATTTT. This sequence encodes CASTAPGQPQHF.

This clonotype was counted many times. The chain is built from TRBV3-1 and TRBJ1-1; D remains ambiguous. Per germline, CDR1 LGHDT and CDR2 YNNKEL (reference sequence). V dropped 5 bases and J dropped 3 bases, with 16 bases sitting between them. This CDR3 is 15 amino acids long. CDR3 DNA: TGTGCCAGCAGCAAACCAGCGGGAGGCCACACTGAAGCTTTCTTT. Protein sequence: CASSKPAGGHTEAFF.

This clonotype was recorded at least ten times. This chain connects TRBV11-2 to TRBJ1-2; 10 bases map to TRBD1. This CDR3 is built from 16 residues. The ends lost 6 bases at V and 8 bases at J; junction bases unmatched: 15. Germline CDR1 and CDR2: SGHAT and FQNNGV. As DNA, the CDR3 is TGTGCCAGCAGGGTGGGGACAGGGGATCCTTTGAGGGGCTACACCTTC. It specifies CASRVGTGDPLRGYTF.

This clonotype was found a few times. V gene TRBV10-3 combines with J gene TRBJ1-6; D not resolved. This CDR3 has 17 residues. Germline V gene data show CDR1 as ENHRY and CDR2 as SYGVKD. V lost 2 bases to trimming and J lost 10 bases, with 21 bases between them. CDR3 loop: CAISERTTQKGGSPLHF. The CDR3 DNA is TGTGCCATCAGTGAGAGGACGACCCAGAAAGGAGGGTCACCCCTCCACTTT.

This chain uses TRBV4-3 with TRBJ2-1; D uncertain. CDR3 length equals 14 residues. V dropped 3 bases and J dropped 8 bases, with 14 bases sitting between them. CDR1 is LGHNA, CDR2 YSLEER, per germline. The chain's CDR3 is CASSQRRVVDEQFF. The CDR3 nucleotides read TGCGCCAGCAGCCAGCGACGGGTAGTGGATGAGCAGTTCTTC.

The V gene is TRBV10-3, the J gene TRBJ2-7, with 8 bases identical to TRBD1. The germline gives CDR1 ENHRY, CDR2 SYGVKD. This CDR3 is 16 amino acids long. The V segment lost 3 bases and the J segment 3 bases; nucleotides outside the gene matches: 10. The DNA of the CDR3 is TGTGCCATCAGTGATCCCGGACAGGGTCTTTTCTACGAGCAGTACTTC. It specifies CAISDPGQGLFYEQYF.

This clonotype has ten or more counts. This chain uses TRBV28 with TRBJ1-2; D call uncertain. The CDR3 is 20 residues long. Germline CDR1 reads MDHEN; CDR2 reads SYDVKM. With 6 bases removed from V and 7 bases from J, the gap between germline ends came to 36 bases. The CDR3 spells CASSSPNLDPDPRGSGGYTF. The CDR3, as DNA: TGTGCCAGCAGCTCCCCCAATCTCGACCCCGACCCTCGGGGTTCGGGTGGCTACACCTTC.

This chain joins TRBV7-9 and TRBJ1-3; D is unresolved. Trimming took 0 bases from V and 4 from J, leaving 10 bases between them. This CDR3 has 15 residues. Germline values: CDR1 SEHNR, CDR2 FQNEAQ (reference sequence). The CDR3 is CASSLAGVQGNTIYF. The CDR3 DNA follows: TGTGCCAGCAGCTTAGCTGGGGTACAGGGAAACACCATATATTTT.

This clonotype appeared many times. The chain combines TRBV2 with TRBJ2-7, with D perhaps TRBD2 (6 bases). Germline CDR1 is SNHLY and CDR2 is FYNNEI. V was cut by 2 bases and J by 0 bases, with 17 bases left in between. The CDR3 runs to 17 residues. The chain's CDR3 is CASSEMGGGDFSYEQYF. The CDR3 DNA is TGTGCCAGCAGTGAAATGGGGGGTGGTGACTTCTCCTACGAGCAGTACTTC.

In its sample, this clonotype was seen many times. This rearrangement joins TRBV11-2 to TRBJ2-1; D not certain. The germline V gene has CDR1 SGHAT and CDR2 FQNNGV. Trimming cost V 0 bases and J 7 bases, with 16 bases left between them. This CDR3 comprises 16 residues. This CDR3 reads CASSLDIAHPLNEQFF. CDR3 coding DNA: TGTGCCAGCAGCTTAGATATTGCCCACCCCCTAAATGAGCAGTTCTTC. The full variable domain, completed using reference TRBV11-2 and TRBJ2-1, is EAGVAQSPRYKIIEKRQSVAFWCNPISGHATLYWYQQILGQGPKLLIQFQNNGVVDDSQLPKDRFSAERLKGVDSTLKIQPAKLEDSAVYLCASSLDIAHPLNEQFFGPGTRLTVL.

The table lists this clonotype with many counts. This chain uses TRBV5-1 with TRBJ2-1, with D perhaps being TRBD1 or TRBD2 (5 bases each). V gave up 2 bases and J gave up 5 bases, with 14 bases separating them. Germline V lookup: CDR1 SGHRS, CDR2 YFSETQ. The CDR3 is 15 amino acids. This chain's CDR3 is CASSLARGPDNEQFF. In nucleotides, the CDR3 is TGCGCCAGCAGCTTAGCGAGGGGACCAGACAATGAGCAGTTCTTC.

The table lists this clonotype with many counts. The chain employs TRBV19 and TRBJ1-5; D call uncertain. The germline V gene has CDR1 LNHDA and CDR2 SQIVND (reference sequence). V lost 1 base to trimming and J lost 0 bases, with 10 bases between them. This CDR3 contains 16 residues. CDR3 region: CASSIVGNPSNQPQHF. The CDR3 DNA is TGTGCCAGTAGTATAGTTGGGAACCCTAGCAATCAGCCCCAGCATTTT.

This chain uses TRBV28 with TRBJ1-2; the D gene is possibly TRBD1 (6 bases). Germline V gene sequence: CDR1 MDHEN, CDR2 SYDVKM. The CDR3 runs to 14 residues. V lost 4 bases and J lost 6, with 15 bases in between. The CDR3 loop is CASSSWGQGNGYTF. The CDR3 DNA follows: TGTGCCAGCAGTTCCTGGGGGCAGGGCAATGGCTACACCTTC.

This clonotype was counted ten times or more. The V call is TRBV20-1, the J call TRBJ2-1, with 13 bases lining up with TRBD2. This CDR3 is 14 amino acids long. The germline gives CDR1 DFQATT, CDR2 SNEGSKA (reference sequence). V lost 3 bases and J lost 9; bases outside the gene matches: 5. DNA of the CDR3: TGCAGTGCTAGTAGGGGACTAGCGGGACTTGAGCAGTTCTTC. Amino acid sequence: CSASRGLAGLEQFF.

In this sample, this clonotype turned up many times. This chain connects TRBV2 to TRBJ2-1; TRBD2 matches at 11 bases. Germline lookup yields CDR1 SNHLY and CDR2 FYNNEI. The ends lost 6 bases at V and 3 bases at J; junction bases unmatched: 4. This CDR3 comprises 15 residues. This CDR3 reads CASSPTSGVYNEQFF. The CDR3, as DNA: TGTGCCAGCAGCCCGACTAGCGGGGTCTACAATGAGCAGTTCTTC.

V and J are TRBV12-3 or TRBV12-4 and TRBJ1-5; 8 bases align to TRBD1. This CDR3 is 14 amino acids long. Unmatched junction bases numbered 4, after V lost 3 bases and J lost 6 bases. DNA of the CDR3: TGTGCCAGCAGTTTCCAGGGGGCATCTCAGCCCCAGCATTTT. It is translated as CASSFQGASQPQHF.

The chain combines TRBV19 with TRBJ2-1; D remains ambiguous. The CDR3 spans 13 residues. Trimming cost V 6 bases and J 5 bases, with 11 bases left between them. CDR1 is LNHDA, CDR2 SQIVND, per germline (reference sequence). This CDR3 is CASRFDSHNEQFF. CDR3 DNA sequence: TGTGCCAGTAGGTTTGATAGCCACAATGAGCAGTTCTTC.